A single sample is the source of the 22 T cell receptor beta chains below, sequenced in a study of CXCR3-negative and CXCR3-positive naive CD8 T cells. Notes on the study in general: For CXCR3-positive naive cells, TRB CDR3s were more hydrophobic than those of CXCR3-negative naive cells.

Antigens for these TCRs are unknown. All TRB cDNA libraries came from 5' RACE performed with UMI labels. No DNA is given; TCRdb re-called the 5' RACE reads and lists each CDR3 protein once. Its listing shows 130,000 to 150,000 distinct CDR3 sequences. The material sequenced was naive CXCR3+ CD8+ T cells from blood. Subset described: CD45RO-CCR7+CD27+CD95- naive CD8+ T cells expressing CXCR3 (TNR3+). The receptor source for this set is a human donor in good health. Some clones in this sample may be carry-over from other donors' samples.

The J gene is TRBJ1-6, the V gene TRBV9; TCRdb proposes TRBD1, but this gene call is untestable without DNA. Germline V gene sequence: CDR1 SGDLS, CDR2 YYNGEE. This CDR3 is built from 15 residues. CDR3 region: CASSVGGQLNSPLHF.

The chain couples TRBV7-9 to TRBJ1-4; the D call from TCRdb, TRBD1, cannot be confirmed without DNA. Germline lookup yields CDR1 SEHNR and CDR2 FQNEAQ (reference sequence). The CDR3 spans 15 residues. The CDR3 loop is CASSPPLRSNEKLFF.

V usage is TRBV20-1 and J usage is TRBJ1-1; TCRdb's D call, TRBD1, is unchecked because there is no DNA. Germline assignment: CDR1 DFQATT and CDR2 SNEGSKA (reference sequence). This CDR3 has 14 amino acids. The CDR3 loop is CSASPPDSNTEAFF.

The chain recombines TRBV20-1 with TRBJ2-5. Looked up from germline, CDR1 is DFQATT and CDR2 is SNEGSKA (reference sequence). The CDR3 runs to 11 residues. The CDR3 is CSASSEETQYF.

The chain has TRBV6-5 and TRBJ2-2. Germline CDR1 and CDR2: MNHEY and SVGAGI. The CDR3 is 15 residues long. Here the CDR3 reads CASSYRTKNTGELFF.

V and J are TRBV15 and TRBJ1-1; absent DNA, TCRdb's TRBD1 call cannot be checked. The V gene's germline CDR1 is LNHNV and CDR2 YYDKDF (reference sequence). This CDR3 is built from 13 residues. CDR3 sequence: CATSAGQNTEAFF.

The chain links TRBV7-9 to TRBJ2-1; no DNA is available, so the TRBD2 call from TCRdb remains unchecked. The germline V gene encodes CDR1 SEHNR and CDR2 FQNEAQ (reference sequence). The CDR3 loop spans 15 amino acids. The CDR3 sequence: CASSQNPATHNEQFF.

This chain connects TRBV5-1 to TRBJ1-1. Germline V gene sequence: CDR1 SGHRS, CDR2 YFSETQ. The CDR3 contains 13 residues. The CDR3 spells CASSEYSHTEAFF. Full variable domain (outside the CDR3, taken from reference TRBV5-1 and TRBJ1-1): KAGVTQTPRYLIKTRGQQVTLSCSPISGHRSVSWYQQTPGQGLQFLFEYFSETQRNKGNFPGRFSGRQFSNSRSEMNVSTLELGDSALYLCASSEYSHTEAFFGQGTRLTVV.

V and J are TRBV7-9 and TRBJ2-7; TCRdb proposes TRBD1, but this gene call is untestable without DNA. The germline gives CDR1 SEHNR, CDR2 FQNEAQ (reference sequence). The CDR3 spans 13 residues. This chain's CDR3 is CASTGQGRFEQYF.

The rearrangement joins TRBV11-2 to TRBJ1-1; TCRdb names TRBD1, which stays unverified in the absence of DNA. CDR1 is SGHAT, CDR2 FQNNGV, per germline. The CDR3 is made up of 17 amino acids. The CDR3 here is CASSFKLEGAAETEAFF.

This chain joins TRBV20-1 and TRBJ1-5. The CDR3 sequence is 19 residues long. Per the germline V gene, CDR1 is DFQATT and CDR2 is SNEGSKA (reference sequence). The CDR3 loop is CSARLFERHVRDSNQPQHF.

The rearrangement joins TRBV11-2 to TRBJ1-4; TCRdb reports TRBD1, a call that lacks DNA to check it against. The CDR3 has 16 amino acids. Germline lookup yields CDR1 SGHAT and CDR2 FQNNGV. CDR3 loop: CASSVGRTVLNEKLFF. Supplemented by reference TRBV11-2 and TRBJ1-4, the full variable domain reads EAGVAQSPRYKIIEKRQSVAFWCNPISGHATLYWYQQILGQGPKLLIQFQNNGVVDDSQLPKDRFSAERLKGVDSTLKIQPAKLEDSAVYLCASSVGRTVLNEKLFFGSGTQLSVL.

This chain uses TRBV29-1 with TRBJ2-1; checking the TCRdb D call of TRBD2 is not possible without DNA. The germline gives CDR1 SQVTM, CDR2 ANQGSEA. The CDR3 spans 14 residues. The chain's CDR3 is CSVEGRADYNEQFF.

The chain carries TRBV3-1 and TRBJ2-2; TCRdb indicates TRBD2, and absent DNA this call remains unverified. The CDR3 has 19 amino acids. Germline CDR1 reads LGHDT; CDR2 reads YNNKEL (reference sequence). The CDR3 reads CASSRTYSGLAGNTGELFF.

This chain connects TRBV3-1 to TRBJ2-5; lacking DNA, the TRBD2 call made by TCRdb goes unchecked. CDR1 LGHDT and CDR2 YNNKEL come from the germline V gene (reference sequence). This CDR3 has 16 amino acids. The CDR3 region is CASSQAVAGTQETQYF.

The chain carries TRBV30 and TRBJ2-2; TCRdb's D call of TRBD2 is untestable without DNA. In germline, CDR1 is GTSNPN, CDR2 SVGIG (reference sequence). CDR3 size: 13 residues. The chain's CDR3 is CAWAEGYTGELFF.

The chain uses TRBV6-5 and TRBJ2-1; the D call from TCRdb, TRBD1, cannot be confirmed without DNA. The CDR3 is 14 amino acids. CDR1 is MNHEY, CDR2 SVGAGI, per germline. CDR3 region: CASSYRGSGNEQFF.

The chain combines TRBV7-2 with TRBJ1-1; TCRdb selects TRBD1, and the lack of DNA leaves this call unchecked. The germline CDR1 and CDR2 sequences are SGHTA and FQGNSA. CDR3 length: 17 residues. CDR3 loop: CASSSGGIRKMNTEAFF.

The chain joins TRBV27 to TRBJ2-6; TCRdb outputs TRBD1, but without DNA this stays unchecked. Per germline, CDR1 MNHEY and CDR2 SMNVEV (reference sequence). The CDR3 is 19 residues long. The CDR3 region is CASSTGPGQGVTGANVLTF.

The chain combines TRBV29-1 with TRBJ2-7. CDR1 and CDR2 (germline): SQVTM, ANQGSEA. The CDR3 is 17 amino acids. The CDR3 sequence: CSVETRMERSDTYEQYF.

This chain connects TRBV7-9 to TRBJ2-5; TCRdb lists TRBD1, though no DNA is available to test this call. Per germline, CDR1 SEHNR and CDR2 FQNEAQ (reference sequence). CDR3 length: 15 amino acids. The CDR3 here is CASSHEYARQETQYF.

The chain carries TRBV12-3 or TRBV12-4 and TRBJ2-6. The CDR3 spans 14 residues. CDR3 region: CASSLQAGANVLTF.